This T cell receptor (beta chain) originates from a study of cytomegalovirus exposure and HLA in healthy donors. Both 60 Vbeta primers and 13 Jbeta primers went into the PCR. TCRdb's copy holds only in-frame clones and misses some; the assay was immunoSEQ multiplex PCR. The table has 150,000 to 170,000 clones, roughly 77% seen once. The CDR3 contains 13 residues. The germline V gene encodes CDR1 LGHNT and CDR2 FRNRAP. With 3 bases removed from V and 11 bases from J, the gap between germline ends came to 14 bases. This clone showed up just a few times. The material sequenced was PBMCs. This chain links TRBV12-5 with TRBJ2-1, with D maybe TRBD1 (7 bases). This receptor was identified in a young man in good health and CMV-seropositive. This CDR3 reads CASGLGGTDKQFF. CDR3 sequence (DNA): TGTGCTAGTGGTTTAGGAGGGACAGATAAGCAGTTCTTC.